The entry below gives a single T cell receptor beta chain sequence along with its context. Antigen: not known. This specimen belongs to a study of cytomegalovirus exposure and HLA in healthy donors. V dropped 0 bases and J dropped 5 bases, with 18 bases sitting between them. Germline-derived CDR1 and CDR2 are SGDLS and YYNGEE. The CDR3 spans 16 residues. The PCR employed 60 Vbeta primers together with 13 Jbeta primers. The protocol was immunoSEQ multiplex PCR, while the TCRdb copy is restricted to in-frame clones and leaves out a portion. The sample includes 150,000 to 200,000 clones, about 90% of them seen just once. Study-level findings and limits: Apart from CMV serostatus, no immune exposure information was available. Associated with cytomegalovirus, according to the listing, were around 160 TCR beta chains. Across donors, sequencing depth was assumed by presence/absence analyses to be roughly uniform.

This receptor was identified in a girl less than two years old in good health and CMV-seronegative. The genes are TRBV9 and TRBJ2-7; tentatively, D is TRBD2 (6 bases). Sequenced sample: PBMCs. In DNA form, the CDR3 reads TGTGCCAGCAGCGTAGGAGGTGGCGGGACTGGCAACGAGCAGTACTTC. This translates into CASSVGGGGTGNEQYF.